The 21 T cell receptor beta chains below all came from one sample that was sequenced in a study of T cells after yellow fever vaccination. Each CDR3 protein gets one entry after TCRdb re-called the 5' RACE reads with MiXCR. The sample carries around 610,000 distinct CDR3 sequences, roughly 13% recorded once. Sequencing used PBMCs, obtained on the day of the yellow fever booster vaccination. These TCRs come from a man under 40 who received the YFV17D yellow fever vaccine.

V usage is TRBV11-2 and J usage is TRBJ1-6; TRBD1 might be the D (6 bases). Trimming cost V 6 bases and J 0 bases, with 18 bases left between them. The CDR3 runs 18 residues. The germline V gene has CDR1 SGHAT and CDR2 FQNNGV. The CDR3 here is CASRDSSQGSSYNSPLHF. DNA of the CDR3: TGTGCCAGCAGAGACTCTAGTCAGGGGAGCTCCTATAATTCACCCCTCCACTTT.

V and J are TRBV5-1 and TRBJ2-5, with no clear D. Germline CDR1 is SGHRS and CDR2 is YFSETQ. The CDR3 extends over 15 amino acids. V was clipped by 4 bases and J by 5 bases, with 18 bases between them. The CDR3 protein is CASSIQSSSGETQYF. In nucleotides, the CDR3 is TGCGCCAGCAGCATCCAGTCCTCCAGTGGCGAGACCCAGTACTTC.

This clonotype has more than one count but fewer than ten. This chain uses TRBV6-2 or TRBV6-3 with TRBJ2-7, with D tentatively TRBD2 (6 bases). V was cut by 2 bases and J by 12 bases, with 14 bases left in between. The CDR3 loop spans 12 amino acids. Germline lookup yields CDR1 MNHEY and CDR2 SVGEGT. CDR3 sequence reads: CASSYQGSGLYF. In DNA, the CDR3 is TGTGCCAGCAGTTACCAGGGAAGCGGGCTGTACTTC.

This clonotype was found a few times. The chain recombines TRBV10-2 with TRBJ2-1; TRBD2 aligns across 8 bases. Germline CDR1 reads WSHSY; CDR2 reads SAAADI. The CDR3 length is 16 residues. V shed 0 bases and J 4 bases; nucleotides not matched to a gene: 5. For the CDR3, the DNA is TGCGCCAGCAGTGAGTCCGGGACTAGAAATTACAATGAGCAGTTCTTC. The encoded protein is CASSESGTRNYNEQFF.

Notes on this clonotype: One base away lies a much larger clone, so this may be a sequencing read error. The V and J genes are TRBV10-3 and TRBJ2-2; D tentatively fits TRBD1 or TRBD2 (6 bases each). Germline loops: CDR1 ENHRY, CDR2 SYGVKD. The CDR3 length is 13 residues. This chain's CDR3 is CAISPGAAGELLF. CDR3 DNA: TGTGCCATCAGTCCGGGGGCGGCCGGGGAGCTGCTTTTT.

J is TRBJ2-3 and V is TRBV14, with 9 bases that match TRBD1. The V gene end was trimmed by 1 base and the J gene end by 3 bases; junction bases not matched to a gene: 8. Germline lookup yields CDR1 SGHDN and CDR2 FVKESK. The CDR3 covers 17 residues. Here the CDR3 reads CASSQGPGTGKTDTQYF. CDR3 DNA sequence: TGTGCCAGCAGCCAAGGCCCCGGGACAGGGAAGACAGATACGCAGTATTTT. The full variable domain, completed using reference TRBV14 and TRBJ2-3, is EAGVTQFPSHSVIEKGQTVTLRCDPISGHDNLYWYRRVMGKEIKFLLHFVKESKQDESGMPNNRFLAERTGGTYSTLKVQPAELEDSGVYFCASSQGPGTGKTDTQYFGPGTRLTVL.

DNA of the CDR3: TGTGCCAGTAGGGGGACGGGGTATCAGCCCCAGCATTTT. Protein sequence: CASRGTGYQPQHF. V usage is TRBV19 and J usage is TRBJ1-5; the D gene is possibly TRBD1 (5 bases). V lost 6 bases, J lost 5 bases, and 11 bases lay in between. The CDR3 has 13 residues. The germline CDR1 and CDR2 sequences are LNHDA and SQIVND (reference sequence).

This clonotype was counted between two and nine times. The chain employs TRBV4-3 and TRBJ2-2; 7 bases are a match to TRBD1. With V trimmed by 1 base and J by 1 base, 0 bases remained unmatched. The germline V gene has CDR1 LGHNA and CDR2 YSLEER. The CDR3 length is 15 residues. CDR3 DNA: TGCGCCAGCAGCCAAGGGGACAGGAACACCGGGGAGCTGTTTTTT. Protein sequence: CASSQGDRNTGELFF.

The chain couples TRBV9 to TRBJ2-3; D is perhaps TRBD1 (6 bases). Germline lookup yields CDR1 SGDLS and CDR2 YYNGEE. The CDR3 is made up of 15 amino acids. With 0 bases removed from V and 2 bases from J, the gap between germline ends came to 10 bases. As DNA, the CDR3 is TGTGCCAGCAGCGTAGCAGGGGCCCACACAGATACGCAGTATTTT. Translating it yields CASSVAGAHTDTQYF. Complete variable domain (other parts from reference TRBV9 and TRBJ2-3): DSGVTQTPKHLITATGQRVTLRCSPRSGDLSVYWYQQSLDQGLQFLIQYYNGEERAKGNILERFSAQQFPDLHSELNLSSLELGDSALYFCASSVAGAHTDTQYFGPGTRLTVL.

Written as DNA, the CDR3 is TGCGCCAGCAGCGCCGCGGGACAACAGGGACTAGTCAGCACAGATACGCAGTATTTT. As protein: CASSAAGQQGLVSTDTQYF. The rearrangement links TRBV5-1 to TRBJ2-3, with 8 bases lining up with TRBD2. The CDR3 sequence is 19 residues long. V lost 4 bases, J lost 0 bases, and 16 bases stayed unmatched. Germline CDR1 is SGHRS and CDR2 is YFSETQ.

The chain is built from TRBV6-5 and TRBJ2-3, with D possibly TRBD1 on 5 matching bases. Germline V gene lookup returns CDR1 MNHEY and CDR2 SVGAGI. Trimming stripped 2 bases from V and 0 bases from J, with 12 bases between. The CDR3 spans 16 residues. The CDR3, as DNA: TGTGCCAGCAGTTACGAAATAGGGGATAGCACAGATACGCAGTATTTT. Its translation is CASSYEIGDSTDTQYF.

V and J are TRBV7-8 and TRBJ2-1; D perhaps matches TRBD2 (6 bases). V was pared by 4 bases and J by 4 bases, with 17 bases between. The CDR3 consists of 16 residues. Germline V gives CDR1 SGHVS, CDR2 FQNEAQ. The CDR3 sequence is CASSSTRLGGYNEQFF. In nucleotides, the CDR3 is TGTGCCAGCAGCTCTACTAGACTAGGCGGGTACAATGAGCAGTTCTTC.

This clonotype was seen only a few times. The chain carries TRBV5-1 and TRBJ2-7, with 8 bases that match TRBD2. The CDR3 covers 15 residues. Looked up from germline, CDR1 is SGHRS and CDR2 is YFSETQ. Trimming at V came to 4 bases and at J to 2 bases, leaving 8 bases not matched to a gene. CDR3 amino acids: CASSPGGRAAYEQYF. In DNA form, the CDR3 reads TGCGCCAGCAGCCCGGGGGGGCGAGCGGCCTACGAGCAGTACTTC.

This clonotype was seen a few times. The rearrangement uses TRBV6-1 and TRBJ2-1; maybe TRBD1 (6 bases). This CDR3 is 13 amino acids long. Trimming cost V 6 bases and J 8 bases, with 14 bases left between them. Per the germline V gene, CDR1 is MNHNS and CDR2 is SASEGT. The CDR3 loop reads CASSENQGYEQFF. As DNA, the CDR3 is TGTGCCAGCAGCGAAAACCAGGGGTATGAGCAGTTCTTC.

This clonotype has at least ten counts. J is TRBJ2-3 and V is TRBV5-1; D not certain. The CDR3 contains 13 residues. The germline gives CDR1 SGHRS, CDR2 YFSETQ. V lost 4 bases and J 3 bases, leaving 9 bases between the germline ends. The chain's CDR3 is CASSGSQTDTQYF. The CDR3 DNA reads TGCGCCAGCAGCGGCAGCCAAACAGATACGCAGTATTTT.

The chain is built from TRBV20-1 and TRBJ2-1; D may be TRBD2 (8 bases). Germline lookup yields CDR1 DFQATT and CDR2 SNEGSKA (reference sequence). The CDR3 is 14 amino acids. V shed 0 bases and J shed 12 bases, with 18 bases lying between them. The CDR3 DNA reads TGCAGTGCTAGAGATCGCTCGGGAGGGGGCCGGCAGTTCTTC. It encodes CSARDRSGGGRQFF.

CDR3 sequence (DNA): TGTGCCAGTAGAGGGACTAGCGGGAGAAGGAATAATGAGCAGTTCTTC. Its protein product is CASRGTSGRRNNEQFF. This rearrangement joins TRBV19 to TRBJ2-1; 14 positions match TRBD2. V gave up 6 bases and J gave up 7 bases; unmatched junction bases: 8. CDR3 size: 16 residues. In germline, CDR1 is LNHDA, CDR2 SQIVND (reference sequence).

V is TRBV28 and J is TRBJ2-7; TRBD2 aligns across 11 bases. V lost 7 bases and J lost 4; bases outside the gene matches: 9. This CDR3 has 15 residues. Per the germline V gene, CDR1 is MDHEN and CDR2 is SYDVKM. The CDR3 loop is CASTTLAGGHYEQYF. The CDR3 coding sequence is TGTGCCAGCACTACTCTAGCGGGAGGCCATTACGAGCAGTACTTC. Together with reference TRBV28 and TRBJ2-7, the CDR3 gives the full variable domain: DVKVTQSSRYLVKRTGEKVFLECVQDMDHENMFWYRQDPGLGLRLIYFSYDVKMKEKGDIPEGYSVSREKKERFSLILESASTNQTSMYLCASTTLAGGHYEQYFGPGTRLTVT.

This clonotype has more than one count but fewer than ten. This sequence joins TRBV12-3 or TRBV12-4 and TRBJ1-2; no clear D. This CDR3 spans 15 amino acids. V was pared by 1 base and J by 0 bases, with 9 bases between. The CDR3 coding sequence is TGTGCCAGCAGTTTAGATCTGAGAGCTAACTATGGCTACACCTTC. Its translation is CASSLDLRANYGYTF.

In this sample, this clonotype turned up many times. V usage is TRBV18 and J usage is TRBJ2-5; no reliable D call. Germline V CDR1 and CDR2: KGHSH, LQKENI. This CDR3 has 13 residues. Trimming took off 0 bases at V and 5 bases at J, with 7 bases between the two ends. In DNA form, the CDR3 reads TGTGCCAGCTCACCACCAGGTTCCGAGACCCAGTACTTC. Encoded protein: CASSPPGSETQYF.

This clonotype was recorded at least ten times. This CDR3 reads CSAKVAGVPQFF. CDR3 DNA sequence: TGCAGTGCTAAGGTAGCGGGAGTTCCGCAGTTCTTC. The rearrangement links TRBV20-1 to TRBJ2-1; TRBD2 matches 9 bases. Trimming cost V 4 bases and J 12 bases; bases outside gene matches: 7. The CDR3 is 12 residues long. The germline gives CDR1 DFQATT, CDR2 SNEGSKA (reference sequence).